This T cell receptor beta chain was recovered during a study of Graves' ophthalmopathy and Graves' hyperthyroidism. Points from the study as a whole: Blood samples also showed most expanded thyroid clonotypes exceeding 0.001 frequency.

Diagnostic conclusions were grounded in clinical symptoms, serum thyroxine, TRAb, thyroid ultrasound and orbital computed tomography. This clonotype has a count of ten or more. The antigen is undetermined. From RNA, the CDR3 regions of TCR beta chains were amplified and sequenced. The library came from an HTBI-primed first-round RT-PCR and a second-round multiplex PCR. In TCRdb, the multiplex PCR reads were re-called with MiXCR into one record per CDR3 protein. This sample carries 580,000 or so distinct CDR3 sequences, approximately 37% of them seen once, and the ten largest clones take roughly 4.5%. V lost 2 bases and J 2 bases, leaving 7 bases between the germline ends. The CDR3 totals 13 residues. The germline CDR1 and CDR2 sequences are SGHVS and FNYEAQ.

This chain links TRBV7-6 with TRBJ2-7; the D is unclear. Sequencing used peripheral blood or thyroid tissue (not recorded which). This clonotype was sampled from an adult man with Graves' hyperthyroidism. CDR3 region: CASSLTNTYEQYF. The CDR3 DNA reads TGTGCCAGCAGCTTAACAAACACCTACGAGCAGTACTTC.